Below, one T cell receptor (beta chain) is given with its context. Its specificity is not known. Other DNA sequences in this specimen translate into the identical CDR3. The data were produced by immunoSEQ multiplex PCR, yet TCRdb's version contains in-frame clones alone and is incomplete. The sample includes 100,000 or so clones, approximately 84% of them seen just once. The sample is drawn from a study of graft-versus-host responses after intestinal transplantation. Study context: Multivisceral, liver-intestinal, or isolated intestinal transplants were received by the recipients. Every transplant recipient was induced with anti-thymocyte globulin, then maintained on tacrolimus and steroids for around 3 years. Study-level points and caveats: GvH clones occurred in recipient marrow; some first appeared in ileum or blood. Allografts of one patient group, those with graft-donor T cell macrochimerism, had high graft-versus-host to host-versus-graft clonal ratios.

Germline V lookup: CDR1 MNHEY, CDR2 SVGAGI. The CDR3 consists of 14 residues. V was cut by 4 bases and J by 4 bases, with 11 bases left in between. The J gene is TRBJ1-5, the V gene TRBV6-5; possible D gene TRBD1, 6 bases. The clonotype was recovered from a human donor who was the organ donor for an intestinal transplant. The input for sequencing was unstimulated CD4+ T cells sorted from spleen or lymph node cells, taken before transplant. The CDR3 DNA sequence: TGTGCCAGCAGTTCACAGGGCAGGAATCAGCCCCAGCATTTT. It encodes CASSSQGRNQPQHF.